Listed below are T cell receptor beta chains from one sample, sequenced in a study of blood T cell repertoires in COVID-19. TCRdb's table, derived via immunoSEQ multiplex PCR, lists solely in-frame clones and lacks some. The top ten hold approximately 27% of the sample, which has around 52,000 clones, about 92% seen once. The specimen was peripheral blood. The receptor set was obtained from a woman of 80 years or more with acute or convalescent COVID-19. Both conserved end residues are part of each CDR3. Each record gives: V gene, J gene, D gene, clone size, CDR3 DNA, CDR3 protein. A D gene is named only where the DNA matches it firmly. For some rows the clone size is stated as once, few or many, or as a class when expanded; others skip it.

TRBV4-1,TRBJ1-5,TRBD1,-,TGCGCCAGCAGCCAAGTGACAGGGTCGTTGGGAAATCAGCCCCAGCATTTT,CASSQVTGSLGNQPQHF
TRBV2,TRBJ1-6,-,-,TGTGCCAGTAGACAGGATAATTCACCCCTCCACTTT,CASRQDNSPLHF
TRBV6-5,TRBJ2-3,TRBD2,-,TGTGCCAGCAGTTCGTTGACTAGCGGGGGCACAGATACGCAGTATTTT,CASSSLTSGGTDTQYF
TRBV29-1,TRBJ2-1,-,-,TGCAGCGGTAGGACTCCCCTTTTCAATGAGCAGTTCTTC,CSGRTPLFNEQFF
TRBV6-2/TRBV6-3,TRBJ1-5,-,once,TGTGCCAGCAGTCCCCGGGGGTGGCCCCAGCATTTT,CASSPRGWPQHF
TRBV7-6,TRBJ2-3,TRBD2,-,TGTGCCAGCAGCTCCGGGCTAGCGGGGACAGATACGCAGTATTTT,CASSSGLAGTDTQYF
TRBV6-6,TRBJ2-3,TRBD2,-,TGTGCCAGCACAATACCTAGCGGGAGCACAGATACGCAGTATTTT,CASTIPSGSTDTQYF
TRBV4-1,TRBJ1-6,TRBD1,once,TGCGCCAGCAGTGGACAGGGGGCGCGGTCACCCCTCCACTTT,CASSGQGARSPLHF
TRBV6-2/TRBV6-3,TRBJ1-5,-,-,TGTGCCAGCAGTCTAGTCAGGGATAGTAGCAATCAGCCCCAGCATTTT,CASSLVRDSSNQPQHF
TRBV10-3,TRBJ2-4,-,-,TGTGCCATCAGCGCGGACATTTCCACCAAAAACATTCAGTACTTC,CAISADISTKNIQYF
TRBV7-9,TRBJ2-2,TRBD1,-,TGTGCCAGCAGTCGGGACAGACAAGCCGGGGAGCTGTTTTTT,CASSRDRQAGELFF
TRBV29-1,TRBJ1-2,TRBD1,-,TGCAGCGTTGAAGAGGGACAGGGGGGTGGCTACACCTTC,CSVEEGQGGGYTF
TRBV3-1/TRBV3-2,TRBJ2-5,TRBD2,-,TGTGCCAGCAGTCTTATACTAGCGGGCCAAGAGACCCAGTACTTC,CASSLILAGQETQYF
TRBV4-1,TRBJ1-4,-,-,TGCGCCAGCAGCCCCTCGGAGGGGAGTAATGAAAAACTGTTTTTT,CASSPSEGSNEKLFF
TRBV5-4,TRBJ2-2,-,-,TGTGCCAGCAGCCGACAGGTGCTCCACACCGGGGAGCTGTTTTTT,CASSRQVLHTGELFF
TRBV19,TRBJ2-3,TRBD1,-,TGTGCCAGTCGAAGGGACAGGGGCACAGATACGCAGTATTTT,CASRRDRGTDTQYF
TRBV7-8,TRBJ2-4,-,-,TGTGCCAGCAGTCCACGAGGTAACATTCAGTACTTC,CASSPRGNIQYF
TRBV19,TRBJ1-6,-,-,TGTGCCAGTCGACGAAGACCGGGACAAGATAATTCACCCCTCCACTTT,CASRRRPGQDNSPLHF
TRBV9,TRBJ1-2,-,-,TGTGCCAGCAGTGGAGAGGGTCGTTATGGCTACACCTTC,CASSGEGRYGYTF
TRBV6-6,TRBJ1-1,-,-,TGTGCCAGCAGAGATGACAGGCGGGGGACTGAAGCTTTCTTT,CASRDDRRGTEAFF
TRBV29-1,TRBJ2-1,-,few,TGCAGCGTTGTTAGATTAGTCGGCTACAATGAGCAGTTCTTC,CSVVRLVGYNEQFF
TRBV5-1,TRBJ2-1,TRBD1,-,TGCGCCAGCAGCTTGCAGGGGGCGGACAATGAGCAGTTCTTC,CASSLQGADNEQFF
TRBV2,TRBJ1-3,-,many,TGTGCCAGCAGTGACAGTATCTCTGGAAACACCATATATTTT,CASSDSISGNTIYF
TRBV5-4,TRBJ2-5,-,-,TGTGCCAGCAGCACGGGTAGGCGTAGGTCAGAAGAGACCCAGTACTTC,CASSTGRRRSEETQYF
TRBV18,TRBJ2-7,TRBD1,once,TGTGCCAGCTCACCACAGGGGGCGGGCGAGCAGTACTTC,CASSPQGAGEQYF
TRBV5-1,TRBJ1-1,-,-,TGCGCCAGCAGCTCAGAAGGGGTGATGAACACTGAAGCTTTCTTT,CASSSEGVMNTEAFF
TRBV2,TRBJ1-2,TRBD1,once,TGTGCCAGCAGTGGAGTCAGGGGGAGTAACTATGGCTACACCTTC,CASSGVRGSNYGYTF
TRBV7-2,TRBJ1-6,TRBD1,once,TGTGCCAGCAGCTTTCGACAGGGGGACTCACCCCTCCACTTT,CASSFRQGDSPLHF
TRBV3-1/TRBV3-2,TRBJ1-4,-,once,TGTGCCAGCAGCCAACGCGACTCGAATGAAAAACTGTTTTTT,CASSQRDSNEKLFF
TRBV5-1,TRBJ2-3,TRBD1,-,TGCGCCAGCAGCTCCGGACAGGGACCAGATACGCAGTATTTT,CASSSGQGPDTQYF
TRBV9,TRBJ2-5,TRBD2,-,TGTGCCAGCAGCCCCTTTAGCGGGGGGCAAGAGACCCAGTACTTC,CASSPFSGGQETQYF
TRBV5-1,TRBJ2-5,TRBD2,-,TGCGCCAGCAGCCCTAAGACTAGCGGGGGGGCCGGGGAGACCCAGTACTTC,CASSPKTSGGAGETQYF
TRBV6-1,TRBJ1-2,-,-,TGTGCCAGCAGTGAACGGGGGAGCAACTATGGCTACACCTTC,CASSERGSNYGYTF
TRBV13,TRBJ2-6,-,-,TGTGCCAGCAGCTTAGGACAGCCTTCTGGGGCCAACGTCCTGACTTTC,CASSLGQPSGANVLTF
TRBV5-1,TRBJ2-5,TRBD1,-,TGCGCCAGCAGCCCGGTAGGGGGCTGGGGAGAGACCCAGTACTTC,CASSPVGGWGETQYF
TRBV15,TRBJ1-5,-,-,TGTGCCACCAGCCTCGGGGGGGGTCAGGATCAGCCCCAGCATTTT,CATSLGGGQDQPQHF
TRBV5-1,TRBJ2-3,-,-,TGCGCCAGCAGTCATGCAGAGGTCACAGATACGCAGTATTTT,CASSHAEVTDTQYF
TRBV7-2,TRBJ1-6,TRBD1,few,TGTGCCAGCAGCACAGCACAGGGGAGCAGCAATTCACCCCTCCACTTT,CASSTAQGSSNSPLHF
TRBV5-4,TRBJ1-2,-,-,TGTGCCAGCAGCTTGGTTTCCGGGAATGGCTACACCTTC,CASSLVSGNGYTF
TRBV7-9,TRBJ2-5,-,-,TGTGCCAGCAGCTCAAACAGGGCGAGAGAGACCCAGTACTTC,CASSSNRARETQYF
TRBV30,TRBJ1-1,-,-,TGTGCCTGGAGTGGCTCAGGGGTCCGGCCGGCTTTCTTT,CAWSGSGVRPAFF
TRBV5-1,TRBJ2-7,-,-,TGCGCCAGCAGCTTGGAGACTAGTCGGCTGTACTTC,CASSLETSRLYF
TRBV10-1,TRBJ2-3,-,-,TGCGCCAGCAGTCGGTCCCCAGATACGCAGTATTTT,CASSRSPDTQYF
TRBV3-1/TRBV3-2,TRBJ2-2,-,few,TGTGCCAGCGGGACACTGAACACCGGGGAGCTGTTTTTT,CASGTLNTGELFF
TRBV11-2,TRBJ1-1,TRBD1,once,TGTGCCAGCAGCACCCGGACAGGGAACACTGAAGCTTTCTTT,CASSTRTGNTEAFF
TRBV18,TRBJ2-5,TRBD1,-,TGTGCCAGCTCCGAGGGGGCGCAAGAGACCCAGTACTTC,CASSEGAQETQYF
TRBV5-4,TRBJ2-5,TRBD2,-,TGTGCCAGCAGCTTGGGCCCCGGGGGGGCAGATACAAGAGAGGCCCAGTACTTC,CASSLGPGGADTREAQYF
TRBV3-1/TRBV3-2,TRBJ2-1,-,-,TGTGCCAGCAGTCCTTGGGGTGGCGGGGAGCAGTTCTTC,CASSPWGGGEQFF
TRBV5-4,TRBJ1-3,-,-,TGTGCCAGCAGCACAGGGCTCCCATCTGGAAACACCATATATTTT,CASSTGLPSGNTIYF
TRBV7-2,TRBJ2-5,TRBD2,-,TGTGCCAGCAGCTCTCGGCGGGGGGGCGGGACCCAGTACTTC,CASSSRRGGGTQYF
TRBV2,TRBJ2-3,-,-,TGTGCCAGCAGTGAAGCTTGGGGCGGGGTGAGCACAGATACGCAGTATTTT,CASSEAWGGVSTDTQYF
TRBV28,TRBJ2-3,TRBD2,few,TGTGCCAGCAGTCCCACCAGGGAACTAGCGGGCCCACCGGATACGCAGTATTTT,CASSPTRELAGPPDTQYF
TRBV6-1,TRBJ2-5,-,-,TGTGCCAGCAGTGAAGGGCCTGGGCTTGAAGAGACCCAGTACTTC,CASSEGPGLEETQYF
TRBV4-1,TRBJ2-3,-,-,TGCGCCAGCAGCCAAGGCCGGGAGCGCACAGATACGCAGTATTTT,CASSQGRERTDTQYF
TRBV3-1/TRBV3-2,TRBJ2-2,-,-,TGTGCCAGCAGCCATAACAGGGCCGGGGAGCTGTTTTTT,CASSHNRAGELFF
TRBV5-1,TRBJ2-5,TRBD1,-,TGCGCCAGCAGCCCCGGACAGGGGTCTTCCCCAGAGACCCAGTACTTC,CASSPGQGSSPETQYF
TRBV19,TRBJ1-4,-,-,TGTGCCAGTAGAGGACAGATAGTTGCAACTAATGAAAAACTGTTTTTT,CASRGQIVATNEKLFF
TRBV2,TRBJ1-1,-,-,TGTGCCAGCAGCAAACAGGAGAACACTGAAGCTTTCTTT,CASSKQENTEAFF
TRBV5-1,TRBJ2-5,TRBD2,-,TGCGCCAGCATGCGAGCTAGCGGGGGGGCTGGCCAAGAGACCCAGTACTTC,CASMRASGGAGQETQYF
TRBV2,TRBJ1-2,-,-,TGTGCCAGCAGTGACAGAGGGAGTCGGGCCCTCTCGTCCTATAGAGACACCTTC,CASSDRGSRALSSYRDTF